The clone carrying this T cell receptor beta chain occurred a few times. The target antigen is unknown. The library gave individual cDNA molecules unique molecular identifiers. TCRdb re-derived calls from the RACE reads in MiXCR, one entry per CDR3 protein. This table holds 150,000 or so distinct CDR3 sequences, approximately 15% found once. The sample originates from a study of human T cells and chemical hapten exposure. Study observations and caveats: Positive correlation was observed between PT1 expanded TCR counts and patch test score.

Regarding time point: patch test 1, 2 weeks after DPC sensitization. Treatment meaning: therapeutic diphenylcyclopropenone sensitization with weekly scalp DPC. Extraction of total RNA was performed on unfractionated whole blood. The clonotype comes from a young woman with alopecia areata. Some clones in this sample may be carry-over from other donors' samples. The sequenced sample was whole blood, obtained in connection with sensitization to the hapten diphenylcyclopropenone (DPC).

CDR3 coding DNA: TGTGCCAGCAGTTACACGGGAGCTGGAAACACCATATATTTT. It yields the protein CASSYTGAGNTIYF. The gene calls are TRBV6-6 and TRBJ1-3; D uncertain. V lost 2 bases and J 2 bases, leaving 7 bases between the germline ends. Germline-derived CDR1 and CDR2 are MNHNY and SVGAGI (reference sequence). The length of the CDR3 is 14 residues.